A single sample is the source of the 12 T cell receptor beta chains below, sequenced in a study of T cells in Graves' hyperthyroidism and ophthalmopathy. What was amplified from RNA transcripts were TCR beta CDR3 regions. Carried out on the TCR CDR3, a first-round RT-PCR used the HTBI primer set. MiXCR, applied by TCRdb to the multiplex PCR reads, yields one record per CDR3 protein. The table includes 550,000 to 700,000 distinct CDR3 sequences, roughly 50% detected once. Source material: peripheral blood or thyroid tissue (not recorded which). These receptors were collected from an adult woman with Graves' disease, either hyperthyroidism or ophthalmopathy (not recorded which).

The table lists this clonotype with a few counts. The chain links TRBV10-3 to TRBJ1-2; 7 positions match TRBD1. CDR1 ENHRY and CDR2 SYGVKD come from the germline V gene. The CDR3 consists of 14 residues. With 2 bases clipped from V and 7 bases from J, the junction kept 7 bases outside the gene matches. The DNA of the CDR3 is TGTGCCATCAGTGAGGATCCACAGGGGCTTGGCTACACCTTC. Protein product: CAISEDPQGLGYTF.

This clonotype was counted between two and nine times. This rearrangement joins TRBV19 to TRBJ1-1, with 10 bases identical to TRBD1. CDR1 and CDR2 from the germline V gene are LNHDA and SQIVND (reference sequence). The CDR3 spans 13 residues. Germline trimming cut 9 bases from V and 5 bases from J; bases unmatched to any gene: 6. In DNA form, the CDR3 reads TGTGCCAGAGACGGGACAGGGGAAACTGAAGCTTTCTTT. This gives the protein CARDGTGETEAFF.

The V and J genes are TRBV29-1 and TRBJ1-5; 7 bases are a match to TRBD1. The V and J ends lost 6 bases and 5 bases, in that order; junction bases with no gene match: 7. Looked up from germline, CDR1 is SQVTM and CDR2 is ANQGSEA. The CDR3 covers 13 residues. CDR3 DNA: TGCAGCGTGACTTGGCAGGGGGATCAGCCCCAGCATTTT. Its protein product is CSVTWQGDQPQHF.

J is TRBJ1-2 and V is TRBV2; D is perhaps TRBD1 (6 bases). Germline CDR1 SNHLY, CDR2 FYNNEI. The CDR3 runs 11 residues. CDR3 amino acids: CAGARGYGYTF. The CDR3 DNA reads as TGTGCGGGGGCTCGCGGCTATGGCTACACCTTC.

This clonotype was picked up a small number of times. The chain is built from TRBV7-9 and TRBJ1-6; D not resolved. The CDR3 has 15 residues. CDR1 SEHNR and CDR2 FQNEAQ come from the germline V gene (reference sequence). The V end was cut by 0 bases, the J end by 6 bases, with 9 bases between. The CDR3 DNA reads as TGTGCCAGCAGCTTAGCGGTTGGGTTTAATTCACCCCTCCACTTT. This codes for CASSLAVGFNSPLHF.

This chain connects TRBV14 to TRBJ2-2; no clear D gene. CDR3 size: 14 residues. Trimming pared 4 bases from V and 1 base from J, leaving 7 bases between. Germline V CDR1 and CDR2: SGHDN, FVKESK. In nucleotides, the CDR3 is TGTGCCAGCAGCCCCTACAAGAACACCGGGGAGCTGTTTTTT. This translates into CASSPYKNTGELFF.

The CDR3 here is CASKRPTGNRNTIYF. CDR3 coding DNA: TGTGCCAGCAAGAGACCAACCGGGAACAGAAACACCATATATTTT. V gene TRBV7-9 combines with J gene TRBJ1-3; D not resolved. The CDR3 is 15 amino acids. Germline CDR1 reads SEHNR; CDR2 reads FQNEAQ (reference sequence). V was cut by 7 bases and J by 5 bases, with 18 bases left in between. The full variable domain, its missing parts supplied by reference TRBV7-9 and TRBJ1-3, is DTGVSQNPRHKITKRGQNVTFRCDPISEHNRLYWYRQTLGQGPEFLTYFQNEAQLEKSRLLSDRFSAERPKGSFSTLEIQRTEQGDSAMYLCASKRPTGNRNTIYFGEGSWLTVV.

This clonotype was counted only a few times. The rearrangement uses TRBV3-1 and TRBJ1-3; 7 bases line up with TRBD1. The junction had 7 bases not matched to a gene; V was cut back by 7 bases and J by 1 base. Germline CDR1 and CDR2: LGHDT and YNNKEL (reference sequence). The CDR3 totals 15 residues. CDR3 in DNA: TGTGCCAGCACCGCACAGGGGACTTCTGGAAACACCATATATTTT. It yields the protein CASTAQGTSGNTIYF.

The J gene is TRBJ1-6, the V gene TRBV7-6, with D unresolved. The length of the CDR3 is 14 residues. Per germline, CDR1 SGHVS and CDR2 FNYEAQ. V gave up 5 bases and J gave up 9 bases, with 14 bases separating them. The CDR3 spells CASSHDRAGSPLHF. The CDR3 nucleotides read TGTGCCAGCAGCCACGATAGGGCAGGTTCACCCCTCCACTTT.

This clonotype was counted many times. The gene calls are TRBV6-1 and TRBJ1-2, with D possibly matching TRBD1 (6 bases). This CDR3 is built from 14 residues. Per germline, CDR1 MNHNS and CDR2 SASEGT. Deletions cut 4 bases from V and 1 base from J, with 10 bases between. CDR3 region: CASSGTGHNYGYTF. The CDR3 nucleotides are TGTGCCAGCAGTGGAACGGGACATAACTATGGCTACACCTTC.

With regard to this clonotype: The germline gene is not matched at one end of the junction; a read error may be the cause. J is TRBJ2-2 and V is TRBV7-2, with TRBD2 as a possible D gene (5 bases). Germline V gene lookup returns CDR1 SGHTA and CDR2 FQGNSA. This CDR3 spans 15 amino acids. As DNA, the CDR3 is TGTGCCAGCAGTTCTTTATTTAGAAGGACCGGGGAGCTGCTTTTT. Protein: CASSSLFRRTGELLF.

This clonotype showed up many times. The chain links TRBV9 to TRBJ1-4, with unresolved D. There are 13 residues in the CDR3. The germline gives CDR1 SGDLS, CDR2 YYNGEE. V lost 3 bases and J 3 bases, leaving 6 bases between the germline ends. This chain's CDR3 is CASSDGANEKLFF. Here the CDR3 DNA reads TGTGCCAGCAGCGACGGGGCTAATGAAAAACTGTTTTTT.